Listed below are T cell receptor beta chains from one sample, sequenced in a study of blood T cell repertoires in COVID-19. The method was immunoSEQ multiplex PCR; TCRdb's version includes in-frame clones alone and lacks a portion of them. The table includes 250,000 to 350,000 clones, roughly 87% detected once. Sequenced: peripheral blood. The receptors come from a woman aged 45-65 years who had recovered from COVID-19. The conserved cysteine and the conserved F or W are not part of the CDR3 here.

v_gene	j_gene	CDR3aa
TRBV28	TRBJ2-5	ASSSDRSVEETQY
TRBV27	TRBJ2-7	ASRSPGQGLYEQY
TRBV6-2/TRBV6-3	TRBJ2-7	ASSMTGTYEQY
TRBV30	TRBJ2-2	AWSVLRLAGATGELF
TRBV5-8	TRBJ1-1	ASNLISMRAF
TRBV28	TRBJ2-5	ASSKVGAGGPSETQY
TRBV28	TRBJ1-2	ASSLWQGRYGYT
TRBV6-5	TRBJ1-1	ASSYSEVSATEAF
TRBV21-1	TRBJ1-2	ASSPSRPAWYGYT
TRBV10-3	TRBJ1-1	ASATGLTEAF
TRBV7-3	TRBJ2-3	ASGTRPTDTQY
TRBV9	TRBJ2-7	ASSVGSSGDSYEQY
TRBV7-3	TRBJ1-2	ASSLLGQGAWV
TRBV25-1	TRBJ1-1	ASSDIDSYTEAF
TRBV5-1	TRBJ1-3	ASSVAGAEGNTIY
TRBV7-2	TRBJ1-4	ASSLGPTGFSEKLF
TRBV29-1	TRBJ2-2	SVEDQRSVNGELF
TRBV5-1	TRBJ1-4	ASSFRGLGEKLF
TRBV9	TRBJ2-3	ASSVDTSGGDTQY
TRBV30	TRBJ1-3	AWSALHRATFSGNTIY
TRBV18	TRBJ1-3	ASFSGNTIY
TRBV28	TRBJ1-5	ASSPYFRDRGYRNQPQH
TRBV4-1	TRBJ2-2	ASSHTTSLNTGELF
TRBV5-4	TRBJ2-2	ASSLPPGRGGRRELF
TRBV29-1	TRBJ1-1	SVELPTGNTEAF
TRBV7-3	TRBJ2-1	ASSLRSGGSSYNEQF
TRBV30	TRBJ1-4	AWSHTGTGFEKLF